These 20 T cell receptor beta chains were sequenced from one sample in a study of neurological immune-mediated disorders. Time point specified: longitudinal time-point 3. MiXCR was run by TCRdb on the 5' RACE reads, yielding one entry per CDR3 protein. The sample lists approximately 89,000 distinct CDR3 sequences, under 4.5% occurring once. Specimen: PBMCs. All receptors derive from a woman aged 60-75 years with multiple sclerosis.

This clonotype came up many times. The chain carries TRBV3-1 and TRBJ2-7; 8 positions agree with TRBD1. V was pared by 6 bases and J by 6 bases, with 4 bases of the junction left unmatched. From germline, CDR1 is LGHDT and CDR2 YNNKEL (reference sequence). The CDR3 is made up of 12 amino acids. CDR3 in DNA: TGTGCCAGCAGTTTTGGACAGGGCGAGCAGTACTTC. This translates into CASSFGQGEQYF.

This clonotype has ten or more counts. The chain combines TRBV18 with TRBJ2-7, with unresolved D. The V gene lost 1 base and the J gene lost 2 bases, with 9 bases spanning the gap. The CDR3 has 14 amino acids. Germline V lookup: CDR1 KGHSH, CDR2 LQKENI. This chain's CDR3 is CASSPRIVAYEQYF. Here the CDR3 DNA reads TGTGCCAGCTCACCACGGATAGTCGCCTACGAGCAGTACTTC.

This clonotype was counted a few times. The gene calls are TRBV7-8 and TRBJ1-5; D is possibly TRBD1 (5 bases). V was cut by 3 bases and J by 11 bases, with 11 bases left in between. The CDR3 is 12 residues long. Germline V lookup: CDR1 SGHVS, CDR2 FQNEAQ. CDR3 loop: CASSFEQGAQHF. The CDR3 coding sequence is TGTGCCAGCAGCTTCGAGCAAGGGGCCCAGCATTTT.

This clonotype occurred many times. The chain links TRBV4-1 to TRBJ1-2; possibly TRBD1 for D (5 bases). Germline V gene lookup returns CDR1 MGHRA and CDR2 YSYEKL. This CDR3 comprises 17 residues. The germline V and J ends were trimmed by 1 base and 8 bases, with 23 bases remaining between them. CDR3 in DNA: TGCGCCAGCAGCCAAGTGGGGACGGCCTGGGCAGGGAGAGGCTACACCTTC. Translating it yields CASSQVGTAWAGRGYTF.

This clonotype has at least ten counts. V and J are TRBV9 and TRBJ1-6; D is perhaps TRBD1 (5 bases). The CDR3 runs to 15 residues. V lost 0 bases and J 8 bases, leaving 12 bases between the germline ends. Looked up from germline, CDR1 is SGDLS and CDR2 is YYNGEE. In DNA form, the CDR3 reads TGTGCCAGCAGCGTAGTTTCAGGGAGGTATTCACCCCTCCACTTT. Translating gives CASSVVSGRYSPLHF. The variable domain in full, with the rest retrieved from reference TRBV9 and TRBJ1-6, is DSGVTQTPKHLITATGQRVTLRCSPRSGDLSVYWYQQSLDQGLQFLIQYYNGEERAKGNILERFSAQQFPDLHSELNLSSLELGDSALYFCASSVVSGRYSPLHFGNGTRLTVT.

This clonotype was recorded at least ten times. This sequence joins TRBV20-1 and TRBJ2-1; 8 positions agree with TRBD1. The junction had 10 bases not matched to a gene; V was cut back by 3 bases and J by 3 bases. This CDR3 has 16 residues. Germline V gives CDR1 DFQATT, CDR2 SNEGSKA (reference sequence). The DNA of the CDR3 is TGCAGTGCTAGCTCCCTCGACAGGGGAAACTACAATGAGCAGTTCTTC. Protein: CSASSLDRGNYNEQFF.

This clonotype was detected ten times or more. The V call is TRBV27, the J call TRBJ1-5; D might be TRBD1 (5 bases). The CDR3 covers 13 residues. V gave up 6 bases and J gave up 5 bases, with 11 bases separating them. The V gene's germline CDR1 is MNHEY and CDR2 SMNVEV (reference sequence). The CDR3 reads CASRRTRDQPQHF. CDR3 bases: TGTGCCAGCAGAAGGACAAGAGATCAGCCCCAGCATTTT.

This clonotype has a count of ten or more. The rearrangement joins TRBV20-1 to TRBJ1-4; TRBD1 might be the D (6 bases). The V and J ends lost 5 bases and 6 bases respectively, with 16 bases between them. Looked up from germline, CDR1 is DFQATT and CDR2 is SNEGSKA (reference sequence). CDR3 length: 14 amino acids. The CDR3 nucleotides read TGCAGTGCTCCCGCCACAGGGAACGATGAAAAACTGTTTTTT. Amino acids: CSAPATGNDEKLFF.

This clonotype was picked up many times. This rearrangement joins TRBV27 to TRBJ2-1, with 9 bases fitting TRBD2. The CDR3 is 13 amino acids. V shed 5 bases, J shed 7 bases, and the junction held 3 bases outside the gene matches. Germline V gene data show CDR1 as MNHEY and CDR2 as SMNVEV (reference sequence). The DNA of the CDR3 is TGTGCCAGCAGTCTAGCGGGGCCGAATGAGCAGTTCTTC. Protein sequence: CASSLAGPNEQFF.

This clonotype was seen many times. The chain couples TRBV7-9 to TRBJ1-6; 10 nucleotides align to TRBD1. Germline V gene lookup returns CDR1 SEHNR and CDR2 FQNEAQ (reference sequence). This CDR3 comprises 16 residues. Trimming took 1 base from V and 7 from J; bases not matched to a gene: 4. The CDR3 sequence: CASSLVGGQGNSPLHF. The CDR3 DNA is TGTGCCAGCAGCTTAGTGGGGGGACAGGGGAATTCACCCCTCCACTTT.

This clonotype was seen repeatedly, ten times or more. The chain has TRBV6-1 and TRBJ1-2; the D gene is possibly TRBD1 (5 bases). CDR1 and CDR2 (germline): MNHNS, SASEGT. The V gene lost 7 bases and the J gene lost 0 bases, with 12 bases spanning the gap. CDR3 length equals 14 residues. DNA for the CDR3: TGTGCCAGCAAACGGGACGGAGCTAACTATGGCTACACCTTC. Protein sequence: CASKRDGANYGYTF.

This clonotype was found many times. V gene TRBV5-1 combines with J gene TRBJ1-2, with D hard to call. Germline CDR1 SGHRS, CDR2 YFSETQ. With 5 bases removed from V and 8 bases from J, the gap between germline ends came to 25 bases. The CDR3 contains 16 residues. The CDR3 region is CASRENSDPTVGGYTF. In nucleotides, the CDR3 is TGCGCCAGCAGGGAGAATTCGGACCCGACCGTGGGAGGCTACACCTTC.

This clonotype appeared many times. One end of the junction is discordant with germline, which a read error may explain. Here the CDR3 DNA reads TGTGCCAGCAGTTTAGCGCTTAGTAGCGGGGGTTTCTTC. Its translation: CASSLALSSGGFF. The chain uses TRBV12-3 or TRBV12-4 and TRBJ2-4; 9 nucleotides agree with TRBD2. The length of the CDR3 is 13 residues.

In its sample, this clonotype was seen many times. The J gene is TRBJ2-5, the V gene TRBV5-1; D is possibly TRBD1 or TRBD2 (5 bases each). Trimming shortened V by 3 bases and J by 5 bases, and 11 bases separated the two germline ends. Germline loops: CDR1 SGHRS, CDR2 YFSETQ. The CDR3 runs to 13 residues. CDR3 region: CASSWDLQETQYF. The CDR3 DNA follows: TGCGCCAGCAGCTGGGACCTCCAGGAGACCCAGTACTTC.

The CDR3, as DNA: TGTGCCAGCAGAGTACTAGGGTACAATGAGCAGTTCTTC. Protein: CASRVLGYNEQFF. The rearrangement links TRBV27 to TRBJ2-1, with D maybe TRBD2 (5 bases). Trimming left V 6 bases short and J 4 bases short, with 10 bases between. Germline CDR1 MNHEY, CDR2 SMNVEV (reference sequence). CDR3 length: 13 residues.

In its sample, this clonotype was seen many times. V is TRBV3-1 and J is TRBJ1-1; no clear D gene. Trimming took off 2 bases at V and 1 base at J, with 14 bases between the two ends. This CDR3 spans 16 amino acids. The V gene's germline CDR1 is LGHDT and CDR2 YNNKEL (reference sequence). The CDR3 DNA sequence: TGTGCCAGCAGCCAACCTGTAGGGCGGAGGAACACTGAAGCTTTCTTT. Translated, it gives CASSQPVGRRNTEAFF.

Remarks on this clonotype: A much more abundant neighbour one base away suggests this may be a read error. The chain joins TRBV15 to TRBJ2-7, with D possibly called TRBD1 or TRBD2 (6 bases each). Per the germline V gene, CDR1 is LNHNV and CDR2 is YYDKDF (reference sequence). The CDR3 spans 15 residues. The CDR3 spells CATIRGGGGSYEQYF. As DNA, the CDR3 is TGTGCCACCATCAGAGGGGGAGGAGGGTCCTACGAGCAGTACTTC.

This clonotype was detected many times. The chain has TRBV28 and TRBJ2-7; D perhaps matches TRBD1 (5 bases). This CDR3 has 12 amino acids. Germline V lookup: CDR1 MDHEN, CDR2 SYDVKM. Between the trimmed V and J ends, which lost 7 bases and 2 bases, there was a span of 9 bases. CDR3: CASMDTPYEQYF. The CDR3 DNA reads as TGTGCCAGCATGGACACCCCCTACGAGCAGTACTTC.

Many counts were recorded for this clonotype. The genes are TRBV19 and TRBJ1-2; D is unresolved. The V gene's germline CDR1 is LNHDA and CDR2 SQIVND (reference sequence). CDR3 size: 12 residues. V lost 7 bases to trimming and J lost 2 bases, with 8 bases between them. CDR3: CASKTGNYGYTF. DNA for the CDR3: TGTGCCAGTAAGACGGGGAACTATGGCTACACCTTC.

This clonotype was observed many times. The V and J genes are TRBV7-2 and TRBJ2-1; TRBD1 might be the D (6 bases). The germline gives CDR1 SGHTA, CDR2 FQGNSA. The CDR3 extends over 14 amino acids. Trimming took 2 bases from V and 7 from J, leaving 12 bases between them. The CDR3 is CASSLQAGANEQFF. DNA of the CDR3: TGTGCCAGCAGCTTACAGGCAGGGGCAAATGAGCAGTTCTTC.